This T cell receptor (beta chain) was recorded in a study of shared clonotypes between healthy human individuals. The CDR3 is 12 amino acids. V shed 1 base and J shed 2 bases, with 3 bases lying between them. The V gene's germline CDR1 is SEHNR and CDR2 FQNEAQ (reference sequence). About this clone: The antigen is unknown.

Study-wide points: It was observed that around 5% of naive CD4 clonotypes were shared across several donors.

Sorted-subset replicate PCR reactions contained 150 to 200 ng DNA, corresponding to some 29,000 T cell genomes. Clones were sequenced by immunoSEQ multiplex PCR, and TCRdb holds only the in-frame ones, with some missing. The sample lists 90,000 to 120,000 clones; less than 75% were seen once. The receptor was derived from a woman aged 25 to 39 in good health. Sequenced input: memory CD8+ T cells sorted from blood. Documented subset: CD45RO+ cells pooled with CCR7-negative TemRA cells. This chain uses TRBV7-9 with TRBJ2-7; D is unclear. The CDR3 protein is CASSLDPYEQYF. The DNA for the CDR3 is TGTGCCAGCAGCTTAGACCCCTACGAGCAGTACTTC.